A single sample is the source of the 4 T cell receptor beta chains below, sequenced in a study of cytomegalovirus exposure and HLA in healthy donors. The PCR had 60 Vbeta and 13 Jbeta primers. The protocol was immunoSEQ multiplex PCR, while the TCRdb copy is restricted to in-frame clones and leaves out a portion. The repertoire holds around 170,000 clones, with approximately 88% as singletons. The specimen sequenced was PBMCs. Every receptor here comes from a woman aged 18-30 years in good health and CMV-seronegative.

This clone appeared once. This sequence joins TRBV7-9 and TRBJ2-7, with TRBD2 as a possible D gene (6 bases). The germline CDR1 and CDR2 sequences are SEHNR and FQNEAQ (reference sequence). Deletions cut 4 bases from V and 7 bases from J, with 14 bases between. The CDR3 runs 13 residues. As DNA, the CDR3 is TGTGCCAGCAGCTCAGGGCTAGGAGGGGAGCAGTACTTC. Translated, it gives CASSSGLGGEQYF.

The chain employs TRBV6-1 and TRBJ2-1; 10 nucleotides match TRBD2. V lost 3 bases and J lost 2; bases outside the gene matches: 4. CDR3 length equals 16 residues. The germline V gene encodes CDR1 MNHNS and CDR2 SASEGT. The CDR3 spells CASSDRTSGAYNEQFF. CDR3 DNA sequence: TGTGCCAGCAGTGACCGTACTAGCGGGGCCTACAATGAGCAGTTCTTC.

The CDR3 loop reads CASSQEIASNEQFF. The DNA of the CDR3 is TGTGCCAGCAGCCAAGAGATCGCTAGTAATGAGCAGTTCTTC. The genes are TRBV14 and TRBJ2-1; D is uncertain. Germline lookup yields CDR1 SGHDN and CDR2 FVKESK. The CDR3 spans 14 residues. V lost 0 bases and J lost 7, with 10 bases in between.

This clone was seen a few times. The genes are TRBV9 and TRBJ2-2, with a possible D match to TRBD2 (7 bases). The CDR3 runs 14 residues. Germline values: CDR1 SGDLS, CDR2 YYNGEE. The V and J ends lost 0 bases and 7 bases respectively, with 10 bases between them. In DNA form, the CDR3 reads TGTGCCAGCAGCGTAGAGGGGGGGCTCGGGGAGCTGTTTTTT. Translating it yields CASSVEGGLGELFF.